This is a list of T cell receptor beta chains from one sample in a study of CD8 T cells in ankylosing spondylitis. TCRdb called the 5' RACE reads again in MiXCR, with one record for every CDR3 protein. This repertoire shows approximately 300,000 distinct CDR3 sequences, about 20% found once; its top ten account for roughly 4%. The material sequenced was blood, either unsorted or a sorted T cell fraction (not recorded which). All receptors derive from a female donor with ankylosing spondylitis or in good health (not recorded which). The CDR3 runs from the conserved cysteine through the conserved F or W. Fields, in order: clone size, D gene, J gene, V gene, CDR3 protein, CDR3 DNA. D genes are given only for firm matches. Clone size is not always given. Where it is, it says once, few, many or a class for expanded clones.

abundance: many
d_gene: .
j_gene: TRBJ2-1
v_gene: TRBV29-1
CDR3aa: CSTPGLLNEQFF
CDR3nt: TGCAGCACCCCGGGACTCCTCAATGAGCAGTTCTTC

abundance: .
d_gene: TRBD1
j_gene: TRBJ1-1
v_gene: TRBV28
CDR3aa: CASRTGGLNTEAFF
CDR3nt: TGTGCCAGCAGGACAGGGGGCTTGAACACTGAAGCTTTCTTT

abundance: few
d_gene: .
j_gene: TRBJ2-5
v_gene: TRBV12-3/TRBV12-4
CDR3aa: CASSLGGAAQYF
CDR3nt: TGTGCCAGCAGTTTGGGAGGAGCGGCCCAGTACTTC

abundance: many
d_gene: .
j_gene: TRBJ2-1
v_gene: TRBV6-5
CDR3aa: CASSYLEDVNEQFF
CDR3nt: TGTGCCAGCAGTTACCTCGAGGACGTCAATGAGCAGTTCTTC

abundance: .
d_gene: TRBD1
j_gene: TRBJ1-6
v_gene: TRBV7-2
CDR3aa: CASSSTGTGYNSPLHF
CDR3nt: TGTGCCAGCAGCTCTACCGGGACAGGGTATAATTCACCCCTCCACTTT

abundance: .
d_gene: .
j_gene: TRBJ2-1
v_gene: TRBV6-1
CDR3aa: CASTSVEYNEQFF
CDR3nt: TGTGCCAGCACCTCCGTGGAATACAATGAGCAGTTCTTC

abundance: once
d_gene: TRBD2
j_gene: TRBJ2-1
v_gene: TRBV30
CDR3aa: CAWRPWSLAGGYNEQFF
CDR3nt: TGTGCCTGGAGGCCCTGGAGCCTAGCGGGAGGGTACAATGAGCAGTTCTTC

abundance: few
d_gene: TRBD2
j_gene: TRBJ2-1
v_gene: TRBV11-2
CDR3aa: CASSSGTSGTPADEQFF
CDR3nt: TGTGCCAGCAGCTCCGGGACTAGCGGGACCCCCGCCGATGAGCAGTTCTTC

abundance: many
d_gene: .
j_gene: TRBJ2-1
v_gene: TRBV29-1
CDR3aa: CSVVRRVNEQFF
CDR3nt: TGCAGCGTTGTAAGGAGGGTGAATGAGCAGTTCTTC

abundance: many
d_gene: TRBD1
j_gene: TRBJ1-2
v_gene: TRBV7-2
CDR3aa: CASSLGDRRGGYTF
CDR3nt: TGTGCCAGCAGCTTAGGGGACAGGCGAGGAGGCTACACCTTC

abundance: few
d_gene: .
j_gene: TRBJ1-1
v_gene: TRBV20-1
CDR3aa: CSARGGKTEAFF
CDR3nt: TGCAGTGCTAGAGGGGGAAAAACTGAAGCTTTCTTT

abundance: .
d_gene: .
j_gene: TRBJ2-5
v_gene: TRBV29-1
CDR3aa: CSVYRDIQETQYF
CDR3nt: TGCAGCGTTTACCGGGACATACAAGAGACCCAGTACTTC

abundance: few
d_gene: .
j_gene: TRBJ2-7
v_gene: TRBV5-1
CDR3aa: CASSSGGQTYEQYF
CDR3nt: TGCGCCAGCAGCTCCGGGGGGCAGACCTACGAGCAGTACTTC

abundance: few
d_gene: .
j_gene: TRBJ2-7
v_gene: TRBV7-9
CDR3aa: CASSLLTAGQLRDEQYF
CDR3nt: TGTGCCAGCAGCTTGCTTACCGCGGGACAGTTGAGGGACGAGCAGTACTTC

abundance: .
d_gene: TRBD1
j_gene: TRBJ2-1
v_gene: TRBV24-1
CDR3aa: CATSDLQRGRDEQFF
CDR3nt: TGTGCCACCAGTGATTTGCAGAGGGGGCGCGATGAGCAGTTCTTC

abundance: few
d_gene: TRBD2
j_gene: TRBJ2-5
v_gene: TRBV7-9
CDR3aa: CASRLTSVRLPSNQETQYF
CDR3nt: TGTGCCAGCAGACTCACTAGCGTACGACTGCCATCAAACCAAGAGACCCAGTACTTC

abundance: many
d_gene: .
j_gene: TRBJ2-5
v_gene: TRBV20-1
CDR3aa: CSAEDGETQYF
CDR3nt: TGCAGTGCGGAAGACGGAGAGACCCAGTACTTC

abundance: .
d_gene: .
j_gene: TRBJ2-6
v_gene: TRBV27
CDR3aa: CASSFGFSSGANVLTF
CDR3nt: TGTGCCAGCAGTTTTGGGTTTAGCTCTGGGGCCAACGTCCTGACTTTC

abundance: .
d_gene: .
j_gene: TRBJ1-4
v_gene: TRBV27
CDR3aa: CASSLWGATNEKLFF
CDR3nt: TGTGCCAGCAGTTTATGGGGTGCAACTAATGAAAAACTGTTTTTT

abundance: few
d_gene: .
j_gene: TRBJ2-1
v_gene: TRBV5-1
CDR3aa: CASSLGVLVREQFF
CDR3nt: TGCGCCAGCAGCTTGGGAGTGTTGGTACGAGAGCAGTTCTTC